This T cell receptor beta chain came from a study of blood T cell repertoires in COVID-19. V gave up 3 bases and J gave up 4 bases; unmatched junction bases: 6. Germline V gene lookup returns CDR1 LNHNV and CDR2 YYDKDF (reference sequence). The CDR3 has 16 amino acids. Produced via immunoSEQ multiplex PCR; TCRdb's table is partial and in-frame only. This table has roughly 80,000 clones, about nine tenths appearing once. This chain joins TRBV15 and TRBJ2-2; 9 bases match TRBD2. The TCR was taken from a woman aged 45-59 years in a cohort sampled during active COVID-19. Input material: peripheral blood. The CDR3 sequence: CATSSLGLASTGELFF. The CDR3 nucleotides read TGTGCCACCAGCAGCTTAGGACTAGCGAGCACCGGGGAGCTGTTTTTT. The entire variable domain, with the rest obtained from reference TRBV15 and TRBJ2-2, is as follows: DAMVIQNPRYQVTQFGKPVTLSCSQTLNHNVMYWYQQKSSQAPKLLFHYYDKDFNNEADTPDNFQSRRPNTSFCFLDIRSPGLGDTAMYLCATSSLGLASTGELFFGEGSRLTVL.